The rows below give T cell receptor beta chains drawn from one sample of a study of blood T cell repertoires in COVID-19. Using immunoSEQ multiplex PCR, the repertoire was profiled, and TCRdb retains in-frame clones only, with some absent. The profile shows around 210,000 clones, around four fifths of them singletons. What was sequenced was peripheral blood. These receptor sequences come from a man between 60 and 75 years old with COVID-19, enrolled during active disease. Each CDR3 is given with its conserved first and last residue. The order of the fields is CDR3 protein, J gene, V gene.

CDR3 protein: CASSIPGYYEQYF
J gene: TRBJ2-7
V gene: TRBV19

CDR3 protein: CASSLFRDGGGSYGYTF
J gene: TRBJ1-2
V gene: TRBV28

CDR3 protein: CSVEQGGQPQHF
J gene: TRBJ1-5
V gene: TRBV29-1

CDR3 protein: CASSLNRRGQTSEAFF
J gene: TRBJ1-1
V gene: TRBV7-3

CDR3 protein: CASSKPGQRLRGYTF
J gene: TRBJ1-2
V gene: TRBV21-1

CDR3 protein: CASSVQVNTEAFF
J gene: TRBJ1-1
V gene: TRBV7-7

CDR3 protein: CASSFRTSGREADTQYF
J gene: TRBJ2-3
V gene: TRBV3-1/TRBV3-2

CDR3 protein: CASSQDGTGYNEQFF
J gene: TRBJ2-1
V gene: TRBV4-1

CDR3 protein: CASSVASGPTDTQYF
J gene: TRBJ2-3
V gene: TRBV9

CDR3 protein: CASNPNPSGPTDTQYF
J gene: TRBJ2-3
V gene: TRBV5-1

CDR3 protein: CASSYGSNQPQHF
J gene: TRBJ1-5
V gene: TRBV12-3/TRBV12-4

CDR3 protein: CASSLNQGGTEAFF
J gene: TRBJ1-1
V gene: TRBV5-1

CDR3 protein: CASSPPVTASPNEKLFF
J gene: TRBJ1-4
V gene: TRBV18

CDR3 protein: CASSHRGRAAGGNQPQHF
J gene: TRBJ1-5
V gene: TRBV19

CDR3 protein: CASSFANEAFF
J gene: TRBJ1-1
V gene: TRBV5-1

CDR3 protein: CASSPGGGLSTDTQYF
J gene: TRBJ2-3
V gene: TRBV9

CDR3 protein: CASSGGQGHNSPLHF
J gene: TRBJ1-6
V gene: TRBV28

CDR3 protein: CAASETGWEPQHF
J gene: TRBJ1-5
V gene: TRBV19

CDR3 protein: CASRRTGGPKNIQYF
J gene: TRBJ2-4
V gene: TRBV28

CDR3 protein: CASSFSGAPQHF
J gene: TRBJ1-5
V gene: TRBV7-8

CDR3 protein: CASRSGGRSYNSPLHF
J gene: TRBJ1-6
V gene: TRBV7-8

CDR3 protein: CSVERLQNSPLHF
J gene: TRBJ1-6
V gene: TRBV29-1

CDR3 protein: CASSLPEGLDEQYF
J gene: TRBJ2-7
V gene: TRBV5-6

CDR3 protein: CASSRGSGYTF
J gene: TRBJ1-2
V gene: TRBV25-1

CDR3 protein: CASSGSLHEQYF
J gene: TRBJ2-7
V gene: TRBV19

CDR3 protein: CASSSKWGGSYGYEQYF
J gene: TRBJ2-7
V gene: TRBV5-4

CDR3 protein: CASSESQGLGPETQYF
J gene: TRBJ2-5
V gene: TRBV25-1

CDR3 protein: CSVGSGGGTEAFF
J gene: TRBJ1-1
V gene: TRBV29-1

CDR3 protein: CASSWDREVEAFF
J gene: TRBJ1-1
V gene: TRBV12-3/TRBV12-4

CDR3 protein: CASSFEATGSYQETQYF
J gene: TRBJ2-5
V gene: TRBV5-5

CDR3 protein: CASSYISIVYGYTF
J gene: TRBJ1-2
V gene: TRBV6-5

CDR3 protein: CASSLGGRNYGYTF
J gene: TRBJ1-2
V gene: TRBV7-2

CDR3 protein: CASSVAQGYGYTF
J gene: TRBJ1-2
V gene: TRBV2

CDR3 protein: CASSRGAQPQHF
J gene: TRBJ1-5
V gene: TRBV6-6

CDR3 protein: CASSQDNPRNTIYF
J gene: TRBJ1-3
V gene: TRBV5-1

CDR3 protein: CASSFTGMDGYTF
J gene: TRBJ1-2
V gene: TRBV27

CDR3 protein: CAGSRGTVAEQYF
J gene: TRBJ2-7
V gene: TRBV30

CDR3 protein: CASSFLLDRSNEKLFF
J gene: TRBJ1-4
V gene: TRBV7-9

CDR3 protein: CASSPPGLRGYGYTF
J gene: TRBJ1-2
V gene: TRBV18

CDR3 protein: CATSARDRDYEQYF
J gene: TRBJ2-7
V gene: TRBV24-1

CDR3 protein: CASSLSGNQPQHF
J gene: TRBJ1-5
V gene: TRBV5-1

CDR3 protein: CASSLVTGLHTDTQYF
J gene: TRBJ2-3
V gene: TRBV5-6